One sample yielded the 24 T cell receptor beta chains listed below, sequenced in a study of blood T cell repertoires in COVID-19. TCRdb keeps only in-frame clones here, not all; method: immunoSEQ multiplex PCR. The sample lists 70,000 to 95,000 clones; about 92% were seen once. The sequencing sample was made of peripheral blood. The receptors shown here come from a man aged 50 to 59 with acute or convalescent COVID-19.

The chain uses TRBV14 and TRBJ1-3, with D maybe TRBD1 (6 bases). Germline CDR1 and CDR2: SGHDN and FVKESK. This CDR3 is built from 16 residues. V lost 0 bases to trimming and J lost 0 bases, with 9 bases between them. CDR3 nucleotide sequence: TGTGCCAGCAGCCAAGAGACAGGACTCTCTGGAAACACCATATATTTT. Its translation is CASSQETGLSGNTIYF.

The chain couples TRBV3-1 (or the pseudogene TRBV3-2) to TRBJ2-5; D possibly corresponds to TRBD2 (6 bases). This CDR3 region has 15 residues. Germline CDR1 reads LGHDT; CDR2 reads YNNKEL (reference sequence). V lost 0 bases and J 1 base, leaving 9 bases between the germline ends. The CDR3 loop is CASSQEPGVQETQYF. The CDR3 DNA reads TGTGCCAGCAGCCAAGAACCGGGAGTCCAAGAGACCCAGTACTTC.

CDR3 protein: CASSSLADRDQTRLRGYTF. CDR3 DNA sequence: TGTGCCAGCAGCTCCCTTGCGGACAGGGACCAAACAAGGTTGCGGGGCTACACCTTC. This sequence joins TRBV5-6 and TRBJ1-2; 8 bases map to TRBD1. This CDR3 is 19 amino acids long. Losses at the gene ends were 3 bases for V and 8 bases for J; bases not matched to a gene: 24. Germline lookup yields CDR1 SGHDT and CDR2 YYEEEE.

The V call is TRBV3-1 (or the pseudogene TRBV3-2), the J call TRBJ1-2; no firm D call. Trimming left V 1 base short and J 3 bases short, with 6 bases between. This CDR3 region has 13 residues. Germline assignment: CDR1 LGHDT and CDR2 YNNKEL (reference sequence). The DNA of the CDR3 is TGTGCCAGCAGCCAAGTCGGAGACTATGGCTACACCTTC. Translation gives CASSQVGDYGYTF.

The J gene is TRBJ1-2, the V gene TRBV4-1; D remains ambiguous. CDR3 size: 14 residues. Germline V gene lookup returns CDR1 MGHRA and CDR2 YSYEKL. Trimming pared 1 base from V and 5 bases from J, leaving 11 bases between. The CDR3 reads CASSQGTGVYGYTF. The DNA for the CDR3 is TGCGCCAGCAGCCAAGGTACGGGTGTTTATGGCTACACCTTC.

As concerns this clone: The same CDR3 is also encoded by other DNA sequences in this sample. The genes are TRBV20-1 and TRBJ2-5, with D hard to call. The CDR3 sequence is 10 residues long. Looked up from germline, CDR1 is DFQATT and CDR2 is SNEGSKA (reference sequence). V shed 4 bases and J shed 5 bases, with 5 bases lying between them. This chain's CDR3 is CSAIRETQYF. The CDR3 DNA is TGCAGTGCTATCAGGGAGACCCAGTACTTC.

The chain combines TRBV19 with TRBJ1-6; 7 bases fit TRBD1. CDR1 and CDR2 from the germline V gene are LNHDA and SQIVND (reference sequence). This CDR3 spans 14 amino acids. Trimming took 4 bases from V and 10 from J; bases not matched to a gene: 7. In nucleotides, the CDR3 is TGTGCCAGTAGTACTGACAGGGTAGAATCACCCCTCCACTTT. Its translation: CASSTDRVESPLHF.

The V call is TRBV10-1, the J call TRBJ2-6, with unresolved D. The V gene's germline CDR1 is WNHNN and CDR2 SYGVQD (reference sequence). V shed 5 bases and J shed 9 bases, with 26 bases lying between them. This CDR3 region has 18 residues. This CDR3 is CASSSLRNRTKSGNVLTF. CDR3 DNA sequence: TGCGCCAGCAGTAGTTTGAGAAATCGCACAAAGTCGGGCAACGTCCTGACTTTC.

The V and J genes are TRBV2 and TRBJ1-1; 7 nucleotides line up with TRBD1. Trimming cost V 5 bases and J 1 base; bases outside gene matches: 1. This CDR3 contains 13 residues. The V gene's germline CDR1 is SNHLY and CDR2 FYNNEI. In DNA form, the CDR3 reads TGTGCCAGCAGTAACAGGGGGAACACTGAAGCTTTCTTT. The encoded protein is CASSNRGNTEAFF.

J is TRBJ2-5 and V is TRBV7-9, with D tentatively TRBD1 (7 bases). Per germline, CDR1 SEHNR and CDR2 FQNEAQ (reference sequence). Between the trimmed V and J ends, which lost 8 bases and 7 bases, there was a span of 26 bases. The CDR3 spans 16 residues. CDR3 amino acids: CASCPGGRGRDGTQYF. CDR3 DNA: TGTGCCAGCTGCCCCGGGGGAAGGGGGCGCGACGGGACCCAGTACTTC.

The chain carries TRBV6-5 and TRBJ2-3; 8 bases match TRBD2. J was trimmed by 5 bases and V by 5 bases; bases with no gene match: 6. The germline CDR1 and CDR2 sequences are MNHEY and SVGAGI. The CDR3 has 14 amino acids. For the CDR3, the DNA is TGTGCCAGCAGTCTAGGACTAGCAAGAGATACGCAGTATTTT. It translates to CASSLGLARDTQYF.

CDR3 region: CASSPLAGEETQYF. The CDR3, as DNA: TGTGCCAGCAGCCCTTTAGCGGGAGAAGAGACCCAGTACTTC. V and J are TRBV3-1 (or the pseudogene TRBV3-2) and TRBJ2-5; 9 bases match TRBD2. The CDR3 loop spans 14 amino acids. Germline V gives CDR1 LGHDT, CDR2 YNNKEL (reference sequence). With 4 bases clipped from V and 3 bases from J, the junction kept 3 bases outside the gene matches.

This clone was seen a handful of times. This chain uses TRBV6-2 or TRBV6-3 with TRBJ1-2; possibly TRBD1 for D (5 bases). From germline, CDR1 is MNHEY and CDR2 SVGEGT. Trimming stripped 7 bases from V and 8 bases from J, with 23 bases between. The CDR3 sequence is 15 residues long. CDR3 region: CASTPSGGSLWGYTF. The CDR3 nucleotides are TGTGCCAGCACCCCCTCGGGGGGGAGTCTCTGGGGCTACACCTTC.

The V call is TRBV5-1, the J call TRBJ2-3; D unresolved. Trimming removed 0 bases at V and 3 bases at J, with 8 bases between. Per the germline V gene, CDR1 is SGHRS and CDR2 is YFSETQ. This CDR3 comprises 14 residues. Here the CDR3 reads CASSLESATDTQYF. DNA for the CDR3: TGCGCCAGCAGCTTGGAGAGCGCAACAGATACGCAGTATTTT.

V usage is TRBV5-1 and J usage is TRBJ2-1; 7 nucleotides agree with TRBD1. This CDR3 has 15 residues. Losses at the gene ends were 4 bases for V and 3 bases for J; bases not matched to a gene: 7. The V gene's germline CDR1 is SGHRS and CDR2 YFSETQ. The CDR3 nucleotides are TGCGCCAGCAGCCCCGGGACAGTTTTCTACAATGAGCAGTTCTTC. It codes for CASSPGTVFYNEQFF. The full variable domain, in which reference TRBV5-1 and TRBJ2-1 provide the parts outside the CDR3, is KAGVTQTPRYLIKTRGQQVTLSCSPISGHRSVSWYQQTPGQGLQFLFEYFSETQRNKGNFPGRFSGRQFSNSRSEMNVSTLELGDSALYLCASSPGTVFYNEQFFGPGTRLTVL.

The chain couples TRBV11-2 to TRBJ2-3; 8 positions agree with TRBD2. There are 15 residues in the CDR3. CDR1 is SGHAT, CDR2 FQNNGV, per germline. Trimming took 4 bases from V and 3 from J; bases not matched to a gene: 6. CDR3 sequence (DNA): TGTGCCAGCAGCTCAATAGCGGGGCCTACAGATACGCAGTATTTT. Protein sequence: CASSSIAGPTDTQYF.

This chain joins TRBV12-3 or TRBV12-4 and TRBJ1-1; D not resolved. Trimming took 2 bases from V and 7 from J, leaving 8 bases between them. CDR3 length equals 12 residues. The chain's CDR3 is CASSLSIDEAFF. DNA of the CDR3: TGTGCCAGCAGTTTAAGCATAGATGAAGCTTTCTTT.

This chain links TRBV18 with TRBJ2-6; D gene unclear. The CDR3 has 16 amino acids. The V gene's germline CDR1 is KGHSH and CDR2 LQKENI. Between the trimmed V and J ends, which lost 6 bases and 1 base, there was a span of 13 bases. In DNA form, the CDR3 reads TGTGCCAGCTCCCTGAGCCCCAGGTCTGGGGCCAACGTCCTGACTTTC. Residues: CASSLSPRSGANVLTF.

This chain joins TRBV19 and TRBJ2-7, with D possibly TRBD2 on 6 matching bases. Germline V gene lookup returns CDR1 LNHDA and CDR2 SQIVND (reference sequence). Trimming shortened V by 2 bases and J by 5 bases, and 19 bases separated the two germline ends. This CDR3 is 16 amino acids long. As DNA, the CDR3 is TGTGCCAGTAGTATAAGCGGAGGGAGTGTGAGAAACGAGCAGTACTTC. Translating gives CASSISGGSVRNEQYF.

The V gene is TRBV7-8, the J gene TRBJ2-1, with 9 bases matching TRBD1. Germline lookup yields CDR1 SGHVS and CDR2 FQNEAQ. The V and J ends lost 1 base and 8 bases, in that order; junction bases with no gene match: 6. The CDR3 spans 15 residues. Here the CDR3 reads CASSLGGTGLHEQFF. CDR3 DNA: TGTGCCAGCAGCTTAGGGGGGACAGGGTTACATGAGCAGTTCTTC.

V and J are TRBV5-1 and TRBJ2-1; perhaps TRBD2 as D (6 bases). This CDR3 is 14 amino acids long. CDR1 and CDR2 from the germline V gene are SGHRS and YFSETQ. V dropped 3 bases and J dropped 8 bases, with 15 bases sitting between them. The CDR3 region is CASSSGDWPHEQFF. The CDR3 DNA is TGCGCCAGCAGCTCTGGGGACTGGCCCCATGAGCAGTTCTTC.

V usage is TRBV5-1 and J usage is TRBJ1-2; no clear D gene. Trimming stripped 2 bases from V and 6 bases from J, with 5 bases between. The germline CDR1 and CDR2 sequences are SGHRS and YFSETQ. The CDR3 length is 11 residues. Written as DNA, the CDR3 is TGCGCCAGCAGCTTAAGCGATGGCTACACCTTC. This sequence encodes CASSLSDGYTF.

This clone was seen just once. V gene TRBV24-1 combines with J gene TRBJ1-5, with D perhaps TRBD1 (6 bases). Germline V CDR1 and CDR2: KGHDR, SFDVKD. Trimming stripped 7 bases from V and 7 bases from J, with 13 bases between. The CDR3 has 13 residues. The CDR3 spells CATSAGGGQPQHF. CDR3 coding DNA: TGTGCCACCAGCGCGGGGGGCGGGCAGCCCCAGCATTTT.

This chain links TRBV2 with TRBJ1-5, with D hard to call. The V gene lost 4 bases and the J gene lost 0 bases, with 16 bases spanning the gap. In germline, CDR1 is SNHLY, CDR2 FYNNEI. CDR3 length: 17 residues. CDR3 protein: CASSVYLYPSSNQPQHF. CDR3 DNA sequence: TGTGCCAGCAGTGTTTATCTATACCCTTCTAGCAATCAGCCCCAGCATTTT.